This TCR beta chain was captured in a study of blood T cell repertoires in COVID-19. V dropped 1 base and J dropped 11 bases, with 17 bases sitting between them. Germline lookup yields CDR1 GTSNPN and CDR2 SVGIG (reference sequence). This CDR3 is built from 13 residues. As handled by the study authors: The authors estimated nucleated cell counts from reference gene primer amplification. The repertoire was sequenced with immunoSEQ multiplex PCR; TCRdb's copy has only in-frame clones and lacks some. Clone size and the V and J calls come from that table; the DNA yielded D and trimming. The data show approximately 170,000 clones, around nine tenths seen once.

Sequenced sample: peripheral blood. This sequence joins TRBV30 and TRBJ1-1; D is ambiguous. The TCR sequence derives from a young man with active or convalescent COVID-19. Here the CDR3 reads CAWSGQWNSVAFF. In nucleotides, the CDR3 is TGTGCCTGGAGTGGGCAGTGGAACAGTGTGGCTTTCTTT.